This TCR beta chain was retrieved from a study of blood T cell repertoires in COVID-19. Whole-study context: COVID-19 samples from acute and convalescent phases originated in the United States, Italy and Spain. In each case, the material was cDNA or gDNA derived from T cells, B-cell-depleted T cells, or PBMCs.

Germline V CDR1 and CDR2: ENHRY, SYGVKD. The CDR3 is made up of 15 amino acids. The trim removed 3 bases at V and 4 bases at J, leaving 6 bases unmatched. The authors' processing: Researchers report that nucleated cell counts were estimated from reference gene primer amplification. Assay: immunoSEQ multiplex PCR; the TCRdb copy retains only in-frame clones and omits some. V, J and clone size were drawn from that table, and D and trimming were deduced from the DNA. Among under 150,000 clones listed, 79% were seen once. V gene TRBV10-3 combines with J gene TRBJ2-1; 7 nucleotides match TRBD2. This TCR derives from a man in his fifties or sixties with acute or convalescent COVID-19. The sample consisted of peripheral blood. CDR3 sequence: CAISDATSEYNEQFF. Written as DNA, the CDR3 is TGTGCCATCAGTGATGCCACTAGCGAGTACAATGAGCAGTTCTTC.